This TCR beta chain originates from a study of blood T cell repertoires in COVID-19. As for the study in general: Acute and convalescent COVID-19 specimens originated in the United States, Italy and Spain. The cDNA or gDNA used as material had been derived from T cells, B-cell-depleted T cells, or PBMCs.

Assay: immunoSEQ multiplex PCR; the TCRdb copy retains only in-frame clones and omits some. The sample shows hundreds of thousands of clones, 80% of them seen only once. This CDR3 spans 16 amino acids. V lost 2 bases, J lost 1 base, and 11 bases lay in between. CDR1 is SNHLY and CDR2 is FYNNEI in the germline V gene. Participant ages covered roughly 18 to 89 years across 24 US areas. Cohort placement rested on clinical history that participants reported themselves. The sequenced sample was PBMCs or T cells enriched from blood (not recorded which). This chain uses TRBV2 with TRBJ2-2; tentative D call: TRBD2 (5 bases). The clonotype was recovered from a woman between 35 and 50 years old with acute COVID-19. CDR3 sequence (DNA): TGTGCCAGCAGTGAACCCGGAGGAAAGAACACCGGGGAGCTGTTTTTT. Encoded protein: CASSEPGGKNTGELFF. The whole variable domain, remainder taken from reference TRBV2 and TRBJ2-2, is EPEVTQTPSHQVTQMGQEVILRCVPISNHLYFYWYRQILGQKVEFLVSFYNNEISEKSEIFDDQFSVERPDGSNFTLKIRSTKLEDSAMYFCASSEPGGKNTGELFFGEGSRLTVL.